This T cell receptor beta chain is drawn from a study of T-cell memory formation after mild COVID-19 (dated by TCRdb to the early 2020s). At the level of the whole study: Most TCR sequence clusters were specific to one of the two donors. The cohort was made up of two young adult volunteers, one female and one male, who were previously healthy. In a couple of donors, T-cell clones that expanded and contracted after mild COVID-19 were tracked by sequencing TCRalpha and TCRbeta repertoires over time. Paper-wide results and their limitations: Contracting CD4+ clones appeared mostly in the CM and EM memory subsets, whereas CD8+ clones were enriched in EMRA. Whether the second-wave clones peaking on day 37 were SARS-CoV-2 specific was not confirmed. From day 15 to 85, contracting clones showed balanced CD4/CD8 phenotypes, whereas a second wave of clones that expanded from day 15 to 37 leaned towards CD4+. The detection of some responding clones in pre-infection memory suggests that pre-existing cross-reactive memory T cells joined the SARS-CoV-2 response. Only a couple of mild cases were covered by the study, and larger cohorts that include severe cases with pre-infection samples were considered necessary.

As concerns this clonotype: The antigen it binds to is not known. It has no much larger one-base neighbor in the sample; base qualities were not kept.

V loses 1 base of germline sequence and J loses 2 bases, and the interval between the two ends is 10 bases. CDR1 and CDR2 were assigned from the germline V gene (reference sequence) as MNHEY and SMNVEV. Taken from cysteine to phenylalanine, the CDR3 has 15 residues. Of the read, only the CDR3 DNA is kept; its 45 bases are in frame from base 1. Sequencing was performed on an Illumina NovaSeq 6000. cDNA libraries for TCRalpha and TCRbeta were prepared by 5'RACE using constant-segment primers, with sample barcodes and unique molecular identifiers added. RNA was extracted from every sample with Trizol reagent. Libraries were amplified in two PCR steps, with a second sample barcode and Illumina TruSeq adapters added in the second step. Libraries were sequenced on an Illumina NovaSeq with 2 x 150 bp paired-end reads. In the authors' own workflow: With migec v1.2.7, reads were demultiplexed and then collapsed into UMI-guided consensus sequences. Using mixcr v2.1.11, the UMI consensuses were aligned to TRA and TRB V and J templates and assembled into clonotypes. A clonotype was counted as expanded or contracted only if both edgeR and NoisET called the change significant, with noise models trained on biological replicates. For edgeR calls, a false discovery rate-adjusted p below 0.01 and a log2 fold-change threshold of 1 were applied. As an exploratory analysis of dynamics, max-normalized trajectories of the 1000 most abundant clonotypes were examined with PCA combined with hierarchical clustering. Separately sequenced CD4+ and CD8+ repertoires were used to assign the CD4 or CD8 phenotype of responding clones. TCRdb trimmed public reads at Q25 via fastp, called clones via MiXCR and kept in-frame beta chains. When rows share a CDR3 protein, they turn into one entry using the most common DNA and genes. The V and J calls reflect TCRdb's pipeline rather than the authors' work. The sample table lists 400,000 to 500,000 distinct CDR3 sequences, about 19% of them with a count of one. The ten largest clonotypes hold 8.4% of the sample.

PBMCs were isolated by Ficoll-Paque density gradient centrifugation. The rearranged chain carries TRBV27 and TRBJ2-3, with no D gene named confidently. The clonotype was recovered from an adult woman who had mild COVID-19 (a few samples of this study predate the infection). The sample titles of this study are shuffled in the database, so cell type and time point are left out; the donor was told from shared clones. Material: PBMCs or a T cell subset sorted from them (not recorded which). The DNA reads TGTGCCAGCAGTTTATTGGCTCGTTTCACAGATACGCAGTATTTT. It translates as CASSLLARFTDTQYF.